This TCR beta chain was sequenced for a study of early T cells in non-severe SARS-CoV-2 infection. Study background: Sequencing of bulk RNA from unsorted whole blood was done, without chain pairing.

This CDR3 spans 18 amino acids. Germline CDR1 reads MNHEY; CDR2 reads SVGEGT. Unmatched junction bases numbered 17, after V lost 4 bases and J lost 6 bases. This clonotype has at least ten counts. Attachment of unique molecular identifiers to individual cDNA molecules was performed. TCRdb itself ran the 5' RACE reads through MiXCR, one entry per CDR3 protein. The table includes 26,000 or so distinct CDR3 sequences, roughly 4.6% detected once. The receptor's source is an adult who was a healthcare worker with PCR-confirmed SARS-CoV-2 infection or an uninfected control (not recorded which). Sample: whole blood. V is TRBV6-2 or TRBV6-3 and J is TRBJ2-7, with 11 bases identical to TRBD2. The CDR3 coding sequence is TGTGCCAGCAGTTCTCGACTAGCGGGGCCAGGACTAGCTTCCGAGCAGTACTTC. Translating gives CASSSRLAGPGLASEQYF.